This TCR beta chain was recovered during a study of blood T cell repertoires in COVID-19. The CDR3 has 15 residues. CDR1 is LGHNT and CDR2 is FRNRAP in the germline V gene. V was cut by 1 base and J by 3 bases, with 10 bases left in between. Sequencing used immunoSEQ multiplex PCR; TCRdb keeps in-frame clones, though not all of them. The table lists just under 150,000 clones, around four fifths of them singletons. This sequence was found in a human donor in a cohort sampled during active COVID-19. The V and J genes are TRBV12-5 and TRBJ1-3; D remains unclear. Sequenced material: peripheral blood. CDR3 region: CASGLGQAVGNTIYF. The DNA for the CDR3 is TGTGCTAGTGGTTTGGGGCAGGCTGTTGGAAACACCATATATTTT. Based on the CDR3 plus reference TRBV12-5 and TRBJ1-3, the full variable domain is DARVTQTPRHKVTEMGQEVTMRCQPILGHNTVFWYRQTMMQGLELLAYFRNRAPLDDSGMPKDRFSAEMPDATLATLKIQPSEPRDSAVYFCASGLGQAVGNTIYFGEGSWLTVV.